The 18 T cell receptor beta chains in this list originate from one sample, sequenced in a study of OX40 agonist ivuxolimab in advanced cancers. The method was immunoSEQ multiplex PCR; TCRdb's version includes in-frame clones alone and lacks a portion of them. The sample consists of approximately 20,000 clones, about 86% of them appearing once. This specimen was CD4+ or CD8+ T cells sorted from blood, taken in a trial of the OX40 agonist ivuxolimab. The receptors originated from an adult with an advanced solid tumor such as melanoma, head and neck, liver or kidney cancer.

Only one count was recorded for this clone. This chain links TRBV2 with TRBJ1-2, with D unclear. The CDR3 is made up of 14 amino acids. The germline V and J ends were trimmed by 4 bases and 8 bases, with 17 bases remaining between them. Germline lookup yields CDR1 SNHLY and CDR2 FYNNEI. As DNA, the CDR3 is TGTGCCAGCAGTGTGGTAAGGGCTGATGGCGGCTACACCTTC. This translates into CASSVVRADGGYTF.

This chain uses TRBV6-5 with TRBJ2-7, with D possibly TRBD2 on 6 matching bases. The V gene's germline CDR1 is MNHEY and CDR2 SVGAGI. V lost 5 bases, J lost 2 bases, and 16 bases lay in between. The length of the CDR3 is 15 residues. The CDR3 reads CASSPGTSRAYEQYF. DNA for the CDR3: TGTGCCAGCAGTCCCGGGACTTCTAGGGCCTACGAGCAGTACTTC.

CDR3 residues: CASSEMGADSYEQYF. DNA of the CDR3: TGTGCCAGCAGTGAGATGGGCGCGGATTCCTACGAGCAGTACTTC. This chain links TRBV6-1 with TRBJ2-7; D not certain. V was shortened by 3 bases and J by 1 base, with 13 bases between the two germline ends. Per germline, CDR1 MNHNS and CDR2 SASEGT. CDR3 length equals 15 residues.

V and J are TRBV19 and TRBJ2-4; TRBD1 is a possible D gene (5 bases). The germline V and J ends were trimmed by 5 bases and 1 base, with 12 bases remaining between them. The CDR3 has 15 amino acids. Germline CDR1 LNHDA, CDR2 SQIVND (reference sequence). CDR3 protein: CASSVQGPAKNIQYF. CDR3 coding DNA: TGTGCCAGTAGTGTCCAGGGCCCCGCCAAAAACATTCAGTACTTC.

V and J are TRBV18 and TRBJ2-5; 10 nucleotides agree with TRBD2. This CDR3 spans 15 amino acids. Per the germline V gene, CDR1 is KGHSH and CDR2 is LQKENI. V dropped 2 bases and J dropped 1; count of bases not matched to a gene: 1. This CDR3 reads CASSPSSGGQETQYF. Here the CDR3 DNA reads TGTGCCAGCTCACCATCTAGCGGGGGCCAAGAGACCCAGTACTTC. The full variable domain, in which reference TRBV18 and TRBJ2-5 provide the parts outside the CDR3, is NAGVMQNPRHLVRRRGQEARLRCSPMKGHSHVYWYRQLPEEGLKFMVYLQKENIIDESGMPKERFSAEFPKEGPSILRIQQVVRGDSAAYFCASSPSSGGQETQYFGPGTRLLVL.

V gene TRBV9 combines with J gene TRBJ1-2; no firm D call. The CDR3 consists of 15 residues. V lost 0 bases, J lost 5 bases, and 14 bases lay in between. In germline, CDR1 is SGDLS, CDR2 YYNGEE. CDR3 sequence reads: CASSVAGDGIYGYTF. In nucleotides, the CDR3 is TGTGCCAGCAGCGTAGCTGGAGATGGGATATATGGCTACACCTTC.

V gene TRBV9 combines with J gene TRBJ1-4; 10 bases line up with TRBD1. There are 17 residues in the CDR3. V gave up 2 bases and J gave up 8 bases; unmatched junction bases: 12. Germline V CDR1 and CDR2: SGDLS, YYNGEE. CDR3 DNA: TGTGCCAGCAGCGTTTACGGGACAGGGGATTTCGGGGAAAAACTGTTTTTT. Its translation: CASSVYGTGDFGEKLFF.

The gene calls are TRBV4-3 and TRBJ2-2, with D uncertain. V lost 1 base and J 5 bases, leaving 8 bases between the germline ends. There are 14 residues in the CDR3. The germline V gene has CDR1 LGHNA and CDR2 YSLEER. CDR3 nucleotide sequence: TGCGCCAGCAGCCAAGCCCAGGAAACCGGGGAGCTGTTTTTT. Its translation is CASSQAQETGELFF.

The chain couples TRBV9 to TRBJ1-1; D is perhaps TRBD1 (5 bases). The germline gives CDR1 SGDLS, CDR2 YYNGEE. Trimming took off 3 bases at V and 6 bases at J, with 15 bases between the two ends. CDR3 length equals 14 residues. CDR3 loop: CASSAQNRFPEAFF. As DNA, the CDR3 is TGTGCCAGCAGCGCCCAGAACAGGTTCCCTGAAGCTTTCTTT.

The CDR3 coding sequence is TGTGCCAGCAGCGCAGGTATAGCTAACTATGGCTACACCTTC. It encodes CASSAGIANYGYTF. The chain couples TRBV9 to TRBJ1-2; D not resolved. This CDR3 is built from 14 residues. CDR1 and CDR2 (germline): SGDLS, YYNGEE. Trimming stripped 3 bases from V and 0 bases from J, with 9 bases between.

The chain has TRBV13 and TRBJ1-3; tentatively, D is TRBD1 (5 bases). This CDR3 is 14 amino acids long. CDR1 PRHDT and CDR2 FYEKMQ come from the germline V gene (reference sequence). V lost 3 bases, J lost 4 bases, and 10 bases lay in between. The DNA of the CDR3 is TGTGCCAGCAGCTTGGGGACTTCCGGAAACACCATATATTTT. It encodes CASSLGTSGNTIYF.

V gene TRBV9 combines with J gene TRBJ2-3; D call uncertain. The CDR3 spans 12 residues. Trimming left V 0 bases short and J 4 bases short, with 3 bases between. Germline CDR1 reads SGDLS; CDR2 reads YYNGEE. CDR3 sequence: CASSVASDTQYF. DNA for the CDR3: TGTGCCAGCAGCGTAGCCTCAGATACGCAGTATTTT.

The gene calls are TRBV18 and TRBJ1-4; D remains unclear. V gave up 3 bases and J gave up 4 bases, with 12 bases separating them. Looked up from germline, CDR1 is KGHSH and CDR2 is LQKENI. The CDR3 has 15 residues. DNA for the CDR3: TGTGCCAGCTCACCCCCCGGGGATTATAATGAAAAACTGTTTTTT. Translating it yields CASSPPGDYNEKLFF.

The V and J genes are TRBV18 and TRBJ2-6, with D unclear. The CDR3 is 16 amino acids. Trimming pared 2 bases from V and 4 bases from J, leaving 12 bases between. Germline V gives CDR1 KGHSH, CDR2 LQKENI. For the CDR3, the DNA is TGTGCCAGCTCACCAACCGCTTCCTCCGGGGCCAACGTCCTGACTTTC. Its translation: CASSPTASSGANVLTF.

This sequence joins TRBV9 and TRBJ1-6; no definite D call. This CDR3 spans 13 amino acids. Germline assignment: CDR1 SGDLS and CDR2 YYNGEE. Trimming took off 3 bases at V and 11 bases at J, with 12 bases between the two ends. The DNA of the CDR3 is TGTGCCAGCAGCGCAGGAGGTATTCCACCCCTCCACTTT. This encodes CASSAGGIPPLHF.

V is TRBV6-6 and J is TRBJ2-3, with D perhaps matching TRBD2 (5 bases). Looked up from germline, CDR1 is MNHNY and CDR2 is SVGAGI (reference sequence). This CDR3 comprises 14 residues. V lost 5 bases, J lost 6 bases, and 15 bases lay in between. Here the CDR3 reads CASSPPPGGDTQYF. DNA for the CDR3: TGTGCCAGCAGTCCCCCCCCGGGCGGGGATACGCAGTATTTT.

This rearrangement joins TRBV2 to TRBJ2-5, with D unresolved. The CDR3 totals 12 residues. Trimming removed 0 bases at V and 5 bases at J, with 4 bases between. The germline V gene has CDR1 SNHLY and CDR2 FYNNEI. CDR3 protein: CASSEARETQYF. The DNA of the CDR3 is TGTGCCAGCAGTGAAGCGCGCGAGACCCAGTACTTC.

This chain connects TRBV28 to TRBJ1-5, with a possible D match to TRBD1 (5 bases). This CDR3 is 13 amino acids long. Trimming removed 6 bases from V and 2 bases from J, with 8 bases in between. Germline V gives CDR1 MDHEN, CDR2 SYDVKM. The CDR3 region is CASSRVGNQPQHF. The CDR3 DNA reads TGTGCCAGCAGCAGGGTAGGCAATCAGCCCCAGCATTTT.